A selection of T cell receptor beta chains follows, all from one sample in a study of prognosis after radiotherapy for stage I lung cancer. In TCRdb, the multiplex PCR reads were re-called with MiXCR into one record per CDR3 protein. This table holds about 16,000 distinct CDR3 sequences, roughly 31% found once. This sample comprised PBMCs, obtained before or after stereotactic body radiation therapy (not recorded which). These TCRs come from a donor over 45 with non-small cell lung cancer. Both conserved end residues are part of each CDR3. The order of the fields is clone size, J gene, D gene, V gene, CDR3 protein, CDR3 DNA. A D gene is named only where the DNA matches it firmly. Size values are once, few and many counts, or a class for expanded clones, and some rows have none.

many,TRBJ2-1,NA,TRBV9,CASSAGFISYNEQFF,TGTGCCAGCAGCGCCGGTTTTATTTCCTACAATGAGCAGTTCTTC
many,TRBJ2-5,NA,TRBV14,CASSQGGETQYF,TGTGCCAGCAGCCAAGGAGGGGAGACCCAGTACTTC
many,TRBJ2-3,NA,TRBV6-5,CASSSGEAADTQYF,TGTGCCAGCAGTTCAGGGGAGGCAGCAGATACGCAGTATTTT
many,TRBJ2-5,NA,TRBV4-1,CASSHPGVETQYF,TGCGCCAGCAGCCATCCGGGCGTGGAGACCCAGTACTTC
many,TRBJ2-7,NA,TRBV6-1,CASTRGDGAPYEQYF,TGTGCCAGCACTCGCGGGGACGGGGCACCCTACGAGCAGTACTTC
NA,TRBJ2-7,NA,TRBV7-2,CASSPPDGGEYEQYF,TGTGCCAGCAGCCCCCCCGACGGGGGAGAGTACGAGCAGTACTTC
many,TRBJ2-3,NA,TRBV5-6,CASSPSGFRADTQYF,TGTGCCAGCAGCCCGAGCGGGTTTAGGGCAGATACGCAGTATTTT
many,TRBJ2-2,NA,TRBV5-1,CASSLAVGDSGELFF,TGCGCCAGCAGCTTGGCCGTGGGGGATTCCGGGGAGCTGTTTTTT
NA,TRBJ2-7,NA,TRBV6-5,CASSYDSTYEHYF,TGTGCCAGCAGTTACGACAGCACCTACGAGCATTATTTC
many,TRBJ2-1,NA,TRBV10-3,CASTREGPYNEQFF,TGTGCCAGCACAAGGGAAGGCCCCTACAATGAGCAGTTCTTC
many,TRBJ2-1,NA,TRBV20-1,CSARHSYSYNEQFF,TGCAGTGCTAGACACAGTTACTCCTACAATGAGCAGTTCTTC
many,TRBJ2-2,TRBD2,TRBV28,CASSLAGGVGELFF,TGTGCCAGCAGTTTAGCGGGAGGGGTTGGGGAGCTGTTTTTT
many,TRBJ1-1,NA,TRBV30,CAWSRISMNTEAFF,TGTGCCTGGAGTAGAATCAGCATGAACACTGAAGCTTTCTTT
many,TRBJ2-1,NA,TRBV20-1,CSASLFTDNEQFF,TGCAGTGCTAGTCTGTTTACGGACAATGAGCAGTTCTTC
many,TRBJ2-7,TRBD2,TRBV20-1,CSARGGTSGYEQYF,TGCAGTGCTAGAGGTGGGACTAGCGGCTACGAGCAGTACTTC
many,TRBJ2-7,NA,TRBV7-8,CASSLFEASYEQYF,TGTGCCAGCAGCTTATTCGAGGCTTCCTACGAGCAGTACTTC
many,TRBJ2-1,NA,TRBV4-1,CASSRLATYNEQFF,TGCGCCAGCTCTCGGCTTGCTACCTACAATGAGCAGTTCTTC
many,TRBJ2-2,TRBD2,TRBV20-1,CSARDTSVAGVSGGELFF,TGCAGTGCTAGAGACACGTCCGTAGCGGGAGTTTCTGGCGGGGAGCTGTTTTTT
many,TRBJ2-1,NA,TRBV4-1,CASSQEQASSYNEQFF,TGCGCCAGCAGCCAAGAGCAAGCGAGCTCCTACAATGAGCAGTTCTTC
NA,TRBJ2-2,NA,TRBV12-3/TRBV12-4,CASVAGFGTGELFF,TGTGCCAGCGTAGCAGGGTTCGGCACCGGGGAGCTGTTTTTT
medium-sized,TRBJ2-3,NA,TRBV6-1,CASEFRDITDTQYF,TGTGCCAGCGAATTCCGGGACATAACAGATACGCAGTATTTT
many,TRBJ2-7,TRBD1,TRBV15,CATSTGQGAYEQYF,TGTGCCACCAGCACAGGACAGGGGGCCTACGAGCAGTACTTC
medium-sized,TRBJ1-5,NA,TRBV6-1,CASRPGREQPQHF,TGTGCCAGCAGACCCGGGCGCGAGCAGCCCCAGCATTTT
once,TRBJ1-6,TRBD1,TRBV4-3,CASSKTTGDPGSPLHF,TGCGCCAGCAGCAAGACCACAGGGGACCCTGGTTCACCCCTCCACTTT
NA,TRBJ2-7,NA,TRBV6-1,CAGSPTSDMTYYEQYF,TGTGCCGGCAGTCCAACCTCTGATATGACCTACTACGAGCAGTACTTC
NA,TRBJ1-6,NA,TRBV6-2/TRBV6-3,CASIPSSYNSPFHF,TGTGCCAGCATACCGAGCTCCTATAATTCACCCTTCCACTTT
many,TRBJ2-5,NA,TRBV11-3,CASSGHQETQYF,TGTGCCAGCAGTGGACATCAAGAGACCCAGTACTTC
medium-sized,TRBJ1-6,TRBD1,TRBV28,CATRQGPPLHF,TGTGCCACCAGACAGGGCCCACCCCTCCACTTT
many,TRBJ2-7,NA,TRBV4-1,CASSPKQGGDEQYF,TGCGCCAGCAGCCCCAAACAGGGTGGCGACGAGCAGTACTTC
many,TRBJ1-3,NA,TRBV10-3,CATHGGDVGNTIYF,TGTGCCACCCACGGAGGGGATGTGGGAAACACCATATATTTT
medium-sized,TRBJ2-2,TRBD1,TRBV12-3/TRBV12-4,CASSPGTANTGELFF,TGTGCCAGCAGTCCAGGGACAGCGAACACCGGGGAGCTGTTTTTT